This T cell receptor beta chain was sequenced in a study of T cells in Graves' hyperthyroidism and ophthalmopathy. About the study: Peripheral blood was obtained at initial diagnosis, preceding any treatment.

J lost 0 bases, V lost 5 bases, and 5 bases had no gene match. The length of the CDR3 is 14 residues. Per germline, CDR1 DFQATT and CDR2 SNEGSKA (reference sequence). Broader study findings: Separating ophthalmopathy from stable hyperthyroidism was achieved by a 13 V-J model. Most thyroid clonotypes with frequency above 0.001 were detected in blood.

Amplified regions were TCR beta CDR3 sequences from RNA transcripts. RT-PCR in the first round (using the HTBI primer set) targeted the TCR CDR3. Using its own MiXCR run on the multiplex PCR reads, TCRdb lists one record per CDR3 protein. Of about 290,000 distinct CDR3 sequences in the sample, about 18% were seen once. This clonotype has at least ten counts. Its specificity is not known. Using about 10 ml of fresh peripheral blood, PBMCs were prepared. This TCR derives from an older woman with Graves' ophthalmopathy. V is TRBV20-1 and J is TRBJ2-7; 9 bases map to TRBD1. Sequenced input: blood. CDR3 sequence (DNA): TGCAGTGCTGAGAAGGGACAGGGCTCCTACGAGCAGTACTTC. This codes for CSAEKGQGSYEQYF.